A single sample is the source of the 23 T cell receptor beta chains below, sequenced in a study of vaccination and CD4 T cells after COVID-19. Treatment described: approximately 11-day PBMC culture with coronavirus spike peptide pools or control peptides (ViraFEST assay). Cultured CD4+ T cell DNA underwent sequencing with the Oncomine TCR Beta short-read assay. Via MiXCR, TCRdb re-called the PCR reads, giving one row per CDR3 protein. The sample consists of about 16,000 distinct CDR3 sequences, more than 45% of them appearing once. The antigens for these receptors are not known. Sequenced material: CD4+ T cells from blood, cultured in vitro, taken before SARS-CoV-2 vaccination. Receptors were obtained from a human donor who had recovered from COVID-19.

The table lists this clonotype with a few counts. The chain carries TRBV11-2 and TRBJ1-6; no firm D call. The V end lost 0 bases, the J end lost 4 bases, and 7 bases lay between the germline ends. In germline, CDR1 is SGHAT, CDR2 FQNNGV. The CDR3 runs 15 residues. This chain's CDR3 is CASSLDPGYNSPLHF. In DNA form, the CDR3 reads TGTGCCAGCAGCTTAGACCCCGGTTATAATTCACCCCTCCACTTT. Full variable domain (rest looked up from reference TRBV11-2 and TRBJ1-6): EAGVAQSPRYKIIEKRQSVAFWCNPISGHATLYWYQQILGQGPKLLIQFQNNGVVDDSQLPKDRFSAERLKGVDSTLKIQPAKLEDSAVYLCASSLDPGYNSPLHFGNGTRLTVT.

The chain has TRBV11-2 and TRBJ1-3; 9 bases are a match to TRBD1. The germline V gene has CDR1 SGHAT and CDR2 FQNNGV. Trimming at V came to 4 bases and at J to 1 base, leaving 2 bases not matched to a gene. The CDR3 loop spans 15 amino acids. The CDR3 loop is CASSSGTGSGNTIYF. CDR3 in DNA: TGTGCCAGCAGCTCCGGGACAGGGTCTGGAAACACCATATATTTT.

V is TRBV2 and J is TRBJ2-2; D ambiguous. V lost 1 base and J 5 bases, leaving 5 bases between the germline ends. Looked up from germline, CDR1 is SNHLY and CDR2 is FYNNEI. This CDR3 is 13 amino acids long. The CDR3, as DNA: TGTGCCAGCAGTGAAGTAGTGACCGGGGAGCTGTTTTTT. Encoded protein: CASSEVVTGELFF.

V and J are TRBV6-2 or TRBV6-3 and TRBJ2-7; 8 positions agree with TRBD2. With V trimmed by 5 bases and J by 0 bases, 3 bases remained unmatched. Germline lookup yields CDR1 MNHEY and CDR2 SVGEGT. This CDR3 spans 14 amino acids. The CDR3 spells CASSKGLVSYEQYF. The CDR3 DNA follows: TGTGCCAGCAGTAAGGGACTAGTCTCCTACGAGCAGTACTTC.

V is TRBV19 and J is TRBJ1-5; D gene ambiguous. Trimming stripped 3 bases from V and 2 bases from J, with 14 bases between. This CDR3 has 16 amino acids. Germline CDR1 is LNHDA and CDR2 is SQIVND (reference sequence). CDR3 sequence reads: CASSMGMRGGNQPQHF. CDR3 DNA: TGTGCCAGTAGTATGGGAATGCGGGGAGGCAATCAGCCCCAGCATTTT. Based on the CDR3 plus reference TRBV19 and TRBJ1-5, the full variable domain is DGGITQSPKYLFRKEGQNVTLSCEQNLNHDAMYWYRQDPGQGLRLIYYSQIVNDFQKGDIAEGYSVSREKKESFPLTVTSAQKNPTAFYLCASSMGMRGGNQPQHFGDGTRLSIL.

This clonotype has only a few counts. One end of the junction does not line up with germline, which may come from a read error. The genes are TRBV27 and TRBJ1-2; TRBD1 aligns across 8 bases. The V gene's germline CDR1 is MNHEY and CDR2 SMNVEV (reference sequence). The CDR3 runs to 16 residues. The chain's CDR3 is CASSFVGQGNFYGYTF. As DNA, the CDR3 is TGTGCAAGCAGTTTCGTAGGACAGGGCAACTTCTATGGCTACACCTTC.

This clonotype was counted a few times. The CDR3, as DNA: TGTGCCAGTAGTATGGGACAAATGAACACTGAAGCTTTCTTT. Translating it yields CASSMGQMNTEAFF. The rearrangement joins TRBV19 to TRBJ1-1; weak D call: TRBD1 (6 bases). Trimming took off 3 bases at V and 0 bases at J, with 8 bases between the two ends. CDR1 is LNHDA and CDR2 is SQIVND in the germline V gene (reference sequence). CDR3 length: 14 amino acids.

This chain joins TRBV20-1 and TRBJ1-5; 7 bases map to TRBD1. Per germline, CDR1 DFQATT and CDR2 SNEGSKA (reference sequence). The ends lost 5 bases at V and 4 bases at J; junction bases unmatched: 11. CDR3 length: 15 residues. The CDR3 reads CSAGGRQGWNQPQHF. The CDR3 region has the DNA TGCAGTGCTGGGGGTCGACAGGGTTGGAATCAGCCCCAGCATTTT.

The rearrangement joins TRBV6-1 to TRBJ2-2, with D possibly being TRBD1 (6 bases). The V end lost 10 bases, the J end lost 0 bases, and 12 bases lay between the germline ends. The CDR3 extends over 14 amino acids. Per germline, CDR1 MNHNS and CDR2 SASEGT. CDR3 sequence (DNA): TGTGCCATCCTCGAGGGGGCGAACACCGGGGAGCTGTTTTTT. Its protein product is CAILEGANTGELFF.

The chain recombines TRBV20-1 with TRBJ2-3; D possibly matches TRBD1 or TRBD2 (6 bases each). The germline gives CDR1 DFQATT, CDR2 SNEGSKA (reference sequence). The CDR3 runs 15 residues. V shed 6 bases and J shed 5 bases, with 21 bases lying between them. The DNA for the CDR3 is TGCAGTGCAACGGGACAAGGGGGGTTGGAAGATACGCAGTATTTT. It codes for CSATGQGGLEDTQYF.

This clonotype was counted only a few times. The chain joins TRBV20-1 to TRBJ1-6; tentative D call: TRBD1 (5 bases). This CDR3 comprises 13 residues. CDR1 is DFQATT, CDR2 SNEGSKA, per germline (reference sequence). V gave up 2 bases and J gave up 10 bases, with 12 bases separating them. CDR3 residues: CSARKGVNSPLHF. CDR3 nucleotides: TGCAGTGCTAGAAAAGGGGTGAACTCACCCCTCCACTTT.

This chain connects TRBV7-2 to TRBJ2-3; no definite D call. Trimming pared 1 base from V and 6 bases from J, leaving 8 bases between. The length of the CDR3 is 13 residues. Germline CDR1 reads SGHTA; CDR2 reads FQGNSA. CDR3 sequence: CASSLEPRDTQYF. CDR3 DNA sequence: TGTGCCAGCAGCTTAGAGCCCAGGGATACGCAGTATTTT.

This clonotype was seen a handful of times. This chain joins TRBV19 and TRBJ1-2; no reliable D call. The ends were cut back, 4 bases at V and 2 bases at J, with 17 bases in the middle. The CDR3 extends over 16 amino acids. Germline V gene sequence: CDR1 LNHDA, CDR2 SQIVND (reference sequence). In DNA, the CDR3 is TGTGCCAGTAGTAACCCCTCCGTTGAGAGGAACTATGGCTACACCTTC. It encodes CASSNPSVERNYGYTF.

In nucleotides, the CDR3 is TGTGCCAGCAGGCCGGGACTAGCGTTAGAGACCCAGTACTTC. Encoded protein: CASRPGLALETQYF. The gene calls are TRBV2 and TRBJ2-5; 10 bases are a match to TRBD2. Looked up from germline, CDR1 is SNHLY and CDR2 is FYNNEI. The ends lost 6 bases at V and 4 bases at J; junction bases unmatched: 5. This CDR3 region has 14 residues.

The genes are TRBV19 and TRBJ1-6, with a tentative D call TRBD1 (6 bases). Trimming stripped 6 bases from V and 7 bases from J, with 19 bases between. The germline CDR1 and CDR2 sequences are LNHDA and SQIVND (reference sequence). The length of the CDR3 is 16 residues. CDR3 sequence: CASSSRQAGTNSPLHF. CDR3 DNA: TGTGCCAGTAGCTCTAGACAGGCGGGGACCAATTCACCCCTCCACTTT.

A few counts support this clonotype. This rearrangement joins TRBV11-3 to TRBJ1-1; D is possibly TRBD1 (6 bases). Germline CDR1 reads SGHNT; CDR2 reads YENEEA. The CDR3 contains 15 residues. V dropped 0 bases and J dropped 0 bases, with 8 bases sitting between them. The CDR3 reads CASSLEGQMNTEAFF. The CDR3 bases are TGTGCCAGCAGCTTAGAAGGACAGATGAACACTGAAGCTTTCTTT.

This clonotype was seen a few times. This rearrangement joins TRBV20-1 to TRBJ1-2; D is possibly TRBD1 (6 bases). The CDR3 has 14 residues. Germline CDR1 is DFQATT and CDR2 is SNEGSKA (reference sequence). Trimming shortened V by 1 base and J by 4 bases, and 13 bases separated the two germline ends. CDR3 in amino acids: CSARVTDRFYGYTF. CDR3 bases: TGCAGTGCTAGAGTTACTGACAGGTTCTATGGCTACACCTTC.

This clonotype was seen a handful of times. The V gene is TRBV20-1, the J gene TRBJ2-3; TRBD2 aligns across 7 bases. The CDR3 has 15 amino acids. Per germline, CDR1 DFQATT and CDR2 SNEGSKA (reference sequence). V trimming: 6 bases; J trimming: 2 bases; junction bases outside the gene matches: 11. CDR3 in DNA: TGCAGTGCAAAGGGACTACGGGGAAACACAGATACGCAGTATTTT. This codes for CSAKGLRGNTDTQYF.

CDR3 protein: CAWTGQNYGYTF. CDR3 sequence (DNA): TGTGCCTGGACGGGACAGAACTATGGCTACACCTTC. This chain connects TRBV30 to TRBJ1-2, with 7 bases lining up with TRBD1. Looked up from germline, CDR1 is GTSNPN and CDR2 is SVGIG (reference sequence). This CDR3 contains 12 residues. V lost 4 bases, J lost 2 bases, and 1 base stayed unmatched.

This sequence joins TRBV28 and TRBJ2-2; 12 bases match TRBD2. V trimming: 4 bases; J trimming: 4 bases; junction bases outside the gene matches: 4. CDR3 length: 16 residues. The V gene's germline CDR1 is MDHEN and CDR2 SYDVKM. This chain's CDR3 is CASSSPGLAGTGELFF. DNA of the CDR3: TGTGCCAGCAGTTCTCCGGGACTAGCGGGCACCGGGGAGCTGTTTTTT.

The chain couples TRBV3-1 to TRBJ2-5, with 8 bases fitting TRBD2. The CDR3 covers 16 residues. Germline V gives CDR1 LGHDT, CDR2 YNNKEL (reference sequence). Trimming removed 4 bases from V and 5 bases from J; junction bases left unmatched: 12. The CDR3 DNA reads TGTGCCAGCAGCCCCCTTATCAGCGGGGGCCGGGAGACCCAGTACTTC. Translated: CASSPLISGGRETQYF.

This clonotype was observed a single time. This chain uses TRBV28 with TRBJ2-1, with 13 bases that match TRBD2. Germline lookup yields CDR1 MDHEN and CDR2 SYDVKM. This CDR3 has 17 residues. V was pared by 5 bases and J by 6 bases, with 10 bases of the junction left unmatched. Here the CDR3 DNA reads TGTGCCAGCAGTGTAACCTCGGGACTAGCGGGATCCAATGAGCAGTTCTTC. Encoded protein: CASSVTSGLAGSNEQFF.

This clonotype came up a few times. The genes are TRBV28 and TRBJ1-2; D possibly corresponds to TRBD1 (6 bases). Per germline, CDR1 MDHEN and CDR2 SYDVKM. The V gene lost 11 bases and the J gene lost 0 bases, with 16 bases spanning the gap. The CDR3 spans 14 residues. The CDR3 sequence: CAVEYRETNYGYTF. The CDR3 DNA sequence: TGTGCCGTGGAATACAGGGAGACTAACTATGGCTACACCTTC.